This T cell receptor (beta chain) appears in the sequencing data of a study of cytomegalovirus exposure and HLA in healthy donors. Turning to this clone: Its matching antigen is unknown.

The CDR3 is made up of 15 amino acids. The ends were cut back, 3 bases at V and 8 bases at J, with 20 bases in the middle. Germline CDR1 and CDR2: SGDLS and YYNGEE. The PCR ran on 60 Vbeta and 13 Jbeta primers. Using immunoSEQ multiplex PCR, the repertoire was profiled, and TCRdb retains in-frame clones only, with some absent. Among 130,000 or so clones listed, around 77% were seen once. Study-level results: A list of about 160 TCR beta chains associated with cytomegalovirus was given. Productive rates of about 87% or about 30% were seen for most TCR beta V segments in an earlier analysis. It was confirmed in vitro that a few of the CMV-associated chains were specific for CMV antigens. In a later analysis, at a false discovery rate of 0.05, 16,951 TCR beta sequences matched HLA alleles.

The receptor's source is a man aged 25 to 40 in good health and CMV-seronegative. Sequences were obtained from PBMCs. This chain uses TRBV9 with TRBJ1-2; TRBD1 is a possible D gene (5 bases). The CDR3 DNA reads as TGTGCCAGCAGCGAGCAAGGGAGGGGTTTGCGAGGCTACACCTTC. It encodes CASSEQGRGLRGYTF.